The 18 T cell receptor beta chains presented below share a single source sample, sequenced in a study of radiotherapy plus CTLA-4 blockade in lung cancer. The data were produced by immunoSEQ multiplex PCR, yet TCRdb's version contains in-frame clones alone and is incomplete. Of fewer than 65,000 clones listed, 70% to 85% are singletons. The specimen comprised peripheral blood, sampled from a patient treated with radiotherapy plus ipilimumab. These receptors all stem from a human donor with non-small cell lung cancer whose response to radiotherapy plus ipilimumab could not be evaluated.

This clone was seen more than once but under ten times. This chain joins TRBV4-3 and TRBJ2-3, with 7 bases aligning to TRBD1. CDR1 and CDR2 (germline): LGHNA, YSLEER. There are 13 residues in the CDR3. The V gene end was trimmed by 2 bases and the J gene end by 5 bases; junction bases not matched to a gene: 1. The CDR3 sequence: CASSQNRGDTQYF. CDR3 bases: TGCGCCAGCAGCCAAAACAGGGGAGATACGCAGTATTTT.

This clone was counted a few times. The chain employs TRBV9 and TRBJ2-3; a weak D match, TRBD2 (6 bases). The CDR3 runs 13 residues. The ends were cut back, 0 bases at V and 5 bases at J, with 7 bases in the middle. CDR1 is SGDLS, CDR2 YYNGEE, per germline. The CDR3 DNA is TGTGCCAGCAGCGTAGGGGGGGTAGATACGCAGTATTTT. Protein: CASSVGGVDTQYF. The whole variable domain, filled in from reference TRBV9 and TRBJ2-3, reads DSGVTQTPKHLITATGQRVTLRCSPRSGDLSVYWYQQSLDQGLQFLIQYYNGEERAKGNILERFSAQQFPDLHSELNLSSLELGDSALYFCASSVGGVDTQYFGPGTRLTVL.

V gene TRBV15 combines with J gene TRBJ2-5, with 8 bases fitting TRBD2. V dropped 0 bases and J dropped 5; count of bases not matched to a gene: 5. The CDR3 totals 15 residues. Germline CDR1 reads LNHNV; CDR2 reads YYDKDF (reference sequence). The CDR3 nucleotides read TGTGCCACCAGCAGAGAGGCGGGAGGAATGGAGACCCAGTACTTC. Translation gives CATSREAGGMETQYF.

This sequence joins TRBV10-3 and TRBJ1-6, with 9 bases lining up with TRBD1. This CDR3 region has 16 residues. Germline loops: CDR1 ENHRY, CDR2 SYGVKD. The trim removed 5 bases at V and 8 bases at J, leaving 10 bases unmatched. The CDR3 nucleotides read TGTGCCATCAGTCCCAACAGGGGGCTAGAAGATTCACCCCTCCACTTT. Amino acids: CAISPNRGLEDSPLHF.

The chain employs TRBV7-9 and TRBJ2-7, with D possibly being TRBD2 (7 bases). The V and J ends lost 5 bases and 1 base respectively, with 18 bases between them. Germline assignment: CDR1 SEHNR and CDR2 FQNEAQ (reference sequence). The CDR3 length is 16 residues. CDR3 residues: CASSIPGRGGSYEQYF. As DNA, the CDR3 is TGTGCCAGCAGCATCCCTGGAAGGGGGGGATCCTACGAGCAGTACTTC.

This clone is labeled as medium-sized. The V call is TRBV6-5, the J call TRBJ2-1; 7 bases are shared with TRBD1. V gave up 2 bases and J gave up 8 bases; unmatched junction bases: 3. Germline loops: CDR1 MNHEY, CDR2 SVGAGI. The CDR3 spans 13 residues. In nucleotides, the CDR3 is TGTGCCAGCAGTTACGCCGACAGGGATGAGCAGTTCTTC. Translating gives CASSYADRDEQFF.

The V and J genes are TRBV6-5 and TRBJ2-2, with D possibly being TRBD1 (6 bases). Germline V gene lookup returns CDR1 MNHEY and CDR2 SVGAGI. V shed 1 base and J shed 7 bases, with 16 bases lying between them. The CDR3 is 16 residues long. The CDR3 sequence: CASSYFAVGGSGELFF. The DNA for the CDR3 is TGTGCCAGCAGTTACTTTGCGGTAGGGGGTAGCGGGGAGCTGTTTTTT.

The rearrangement uses TRBV18 and TRBJ1-1; 9 bases are shared with TRBD1. Trimming at V came to 6 bases and at J to 0 bases, leaving 11 bases not matched to a gene. Germline V gives CDR1 KGHSH, CDR2 LQKENI. The CDR3 loop spans 17 amino acids. The CDR3 DNA follows: TGTGCCAGCTCTCTAGGACAGGGGAGGCGGATGAACACTGAAGCTTTCTTT. Translation: CASSLGQGRRMNTEAFF. Full variable domain (rest looked up from reference TRBV18 and TRBJ1-1): NAGVMQNPRHLVRRRGQEARLRCSPMKGHSHVYWYRQLPEEGLKFMVYLQKENIIDESGMPKERFSAEFPKEGPSILRIQQVVRGDSAAYFCASSLGQGRRMNTEAFFGQGTRLTVV.

The V gene is TRBV18, the J gene TRBJ1-1; 9 bases map to TRBD1. This CDR3 region has 14 residues. V lost 6 bases to trimming and J lost 1 base; unmatched junction nucleotides: 3. Per germline, CDR1 KGHSH and CDR2 LQKENI. The CDR3 region has the DNA TGTGCCAGCTCGAGGGACAGGGCGAACACTGAAGCTTTCTTT. It codes for CASSRDRANTEAFF.

This chain links TRBV5-6 with TRBJ2-1; a weak D match, TRBD1 (6 bases). CDR1 is SGHDT, CDR2 YYEEEE, per germline. V was cut by 4 bases and J by 5 bases, with 19 bases left in between. The CDR3 is 16 residues long. CDR3 sequence: CASSPSPGADNNEQFF. As DNA, the CDR3 is TGTGCCAGCAGCCCCTCTCCAGGGGCAGATAACAATGAGCAGTTCTTC.

This chain links TRBV27 with TRBJ1-4, with 7 bases that match TRBD1. CDR1 is MNHEY, CDR2 SMNVEV, per germline (reference sequence). This CDR3 spans 17 amino acids. The ends lost 2 bases at V and 5 bases at J; junction bases unmatched: 11. CDR3 sequence reads: CASSLGIQPGQNEKLFF. DNA of the CDR3: TGTGCCAGCAGTTTAGGGATTCAGCCGGGACAGAATGAAAAACTGTTTTTT.

The chain uses TRBV29-1 and TRBJ1-1, with 7 bases identical to TRBD1. CDR3 size: 13 residues. In germline, CDR1 is SQVTM, CDR2 ANQGSEA. The trim removed 6 bases at V and 4 bases at J, leaving 8 bases unmatched. The CDR3 protein is CSVRRQGGTEAFF. CDR3 nucleotide sequence: TGCAGCGTCCGTCGACAGGGCGGCACTGAAGCTTTCTTT.

Of note for this clone: Distinct nucleotide sequences in the sample also encode this CDR3. V and J are TRBV19 and TRBJ1-5; D might be TRBD1 (6 bases). The CDR3 consists of 14 residues. With 4 bases removed from V and 4 bases from J, the gap between germline ends came to 11 bases. CDR1 is LNHDA, CDR2 SQIVND, per germline (reference sequence). The CDR3 sequence is CASSRGTSNQPQHF. The CDR3 bases are TGTGCCAGTAGTAGAGGGACAAGTAATCAGCCCCAGCATTTT.

The chain joins TRBV18 to TRBJ2-5; D is perhaps TRBD1 (6 bases). The assigned J gene may be wrong: the sequence end matches TRBJ2-7 better. Germline CDR1 is KGHSH and CDR2 is LQKENI. This CDR3 contains 14 residues. CDR3 nucleotide sequence: TGTGCCAGCCGTCCAGGGGCCCCTATAGACGAGCAGTACTTC. The encoded protein is CASRPGAPIDEQYF.

The genes are TRBV5-1 and TRBJ2-7; the match to TRBD2 covers 8 bases. The ends lost 2 bases at V and 7 bases at J; junction bases unmatched: 11. CDR1 SGHRS and CDR2 YFSETQ come from the germline V gene. This CDR3 region has 15 residues. CDR3 sequence: CASSLWAGGPLEQYF. The CDR3 DNA reads as TGCGCCAGCAGCTTATGGGCGGGAGGCCCCTTGGAGCAGTACTTC.

The V gene is TRBV6-5, the J gene TRBJ1-6; 9 nucleotides match TRBD1. Germline trimming cut 0 bases from V and 13 bases from J; bases unmatched to any gene: 7. Germline assignment: CDR1 MNHEY and CDR2 SVGAGI. This CDR3 contains 15 residues. The chain's CDR3 is CASSYSGQGFGPLHF. The CDR3 DNA reads TGTGCCAGCAGTTACTCGGGACAGGGATTTGGGCCCCTCCACTTT.

J is TRBJ1-2 and V is TRBV28; 7 nucleotides match TRBD1. Germline CDR1 and CDR2: MDHEN and SYDVKM. The CDR3 is made up of 14 amino acids. The V segment lost 6 bases and the J segment 1 base; nucleotides outside the gene matches: 5. The CDR3: CASRPGTDNYGYTF. Written as DNA, the CDR3 is TGTGCCAGCAGACCCGGGACAGATAACTATGGCTACACCTTC.

This clone was counted a few times. This chain uses TRBV7-2 with TRBJ2-3, with TRBD2 matching 12 bases. The V gene's germline CDR1 is SGHTA and CDR2 FQGNSA. This CDR3 region has 16 residues. Trimming removed 3 bases from V and 5 bases from J; junction bases left unmatched: 6. The CDR3 sequence is CASSFLAGGPRDTQYF. Written as DNA, the CDR3 is TGTGCCAGCAGCTTTCTAGCGGGAGGGCCAAGAGATACGCAGTATTTT.